This T cell receptor beta chain was recorded in a study of shared clonotypes between healthy human individuals. General study points: Investigators expected sequencing depth to affect clonotype sharing among donors.

Notes on this clone: The antigen is not known.

The test was conducted at deep level. The genomic DNA of each subset was split evenly across several immunoSEQ plates. Sequencing was performed with immunoSEQ multiplex PCR; in TCRdb, only in-frame clones are kept and a portion is missing. The sample lists approximately 620,000 clones, around 97% occurring once. Specimen: naive CD4+ T cells sorted from blood. Subset in this sample: CD45RA+ positively selected. The origin of this receptor is a woman aged 25 to 45 in good health.

In DNA, the CDR3 is TGTGCCATCAGTGAAGTGAGCAGGGCCTACGAGCAGTACTTC. Protein product: CAISEVSRAYEQYF. The V gene is TRBV10-3, the J gene TRBJ2-7; TRBD1 is a possible D gene (5 bases). The germline V gene has CDR1 ENHRY and CDR2 SYGVKD. V gave up 3 bases and J gave up 2 bases, with 11 bases separating them. There are 14 residues in the CDR3.